The 22 T cell receptor beta chains below come from one sample, sequenced in a study of regulatory T cells in long-lasting Graves disease. As for time point: persistent/refractory GD, antithyroid drugs over 5 years with positive TRAb. PBMCs were the source of the RNA used for TCR sequencing. Arm-PCR of CDR3 regions and iRepertoire HTBI primers were the basis on which TCR beta libraries were built. TCRdb ran MiXCR on the multiplex PCR reads and lists one entry per CDR3 protein. The sample includes 600,000 to 800,000 distinct CDR3 sequences, 25% to 30% seen only once; the top ten take under 50%. The source was peripheral blood mononuclear cells (PBMCs), collected when the disease was refractory, from a patient treated with antithyroid drugs. Every receptor here comes from a female donor with Graves disease.

In its sample, this clonotype was seen many times. The V and J genes are TRBV12-3 or TRBV12-4 and TRBJ2-6; D is ambiguous. Trimming removed 7 bases at V and 4 bases at J, with 8 bases between. CDR3 length: 13 residues. The CDR3 region is CASTKLGANVLTF. DNA for the CDR3: TGTGCCAGCACCAAGTTGGGGGCCAACGTCCTGACTTTC.

This chain links TRBV13 with TRBJ1-3; tentative D call: TRBD1 (5 bases). The CDR3 covers 19 residues. Germline V gene lookup returns CDR1 PRHDT and CDR2 FYEKMQ (reference sequence). V was shortened by 6 bases and J by 0 bases, with 24 bases between the two germline ends. CDR3 coding DNA: TGTGCCAGCAGAACAGGACACTCCCGGGACCCCAACTCTGGAAACACCATATATTTT. Translated: CASRTGHSRDPNSGNTIYF.

J is TRBJ2-7 and V is TRBV6-5; D is perhaps TRBD2 (6 bases). Germline V CDR1 and CDR2: MNHEY, SVGAGI. The CDR3 runs to 18 residues. V was pared by 0 bases and J by 2 bases, with 20 bases between. DNA for the CDR3: TGTGCCAGCAGTTACTCAAGTAGGGGCCTAGCGCTGGCCTACGAGCAGTACTTC. It specifies CASSYSSRGLALAYEQYF.

Only one count was recorded for this clonotype. The chain links TRBV20-1 to TRBJ1-3; no definite D call. Germline CDR1 DFQATT, CDR2 SNEGSKA (reference sequence). V lost 1 base, J lost 0 bases, and 7 bases lay in between. The CDR3 extends over 14 amino acids. As DNA, the CDR3 is TGCAGTGCTAGAGTCCCAGCCTCTGGAAACACCATATATTTT. Translation gives CSARVPASGNTIYF.

A remark on this clonotype: This could be a read error, since a much larger clone is one nucleotide away. V and J are TRBV12-3 or TRBV12-4 and TRBJ1-1; TRBD1 matches 8 bases. This CDR3 is built from 15 residues. After removal of 6 bases from V and 5 bases from J, the junction contained 11 bases not matched to a gene. CDR3 in DNA: TGTGCCAGCAGGGACAGGGAGCGCGCGGATACTGAAGCTTTCTTT. This translates into CASRDRERADTEAFF.

This clonotype turned up a few times. The chain employs TRBV28 and TRBJ1-5, with D perhaps matching TRBD1 (5 bases). CDR3 length: 15 amino acids. CDR1 MDHEN and CDR2 SYDVKM come from the germline V gene. V shed 2 bases and J shed 0 bases, with 8 bases lying between them. The CDR3 region is CASSLATGSNQPQHF. CDR3 coding DNA: TGTGCCAGCAGTTTAGCCACAGGTAGCAATCAGCCCCAGCATTTT.

The CDR3 region is CAWTSGYFPYGYTF. Written as DNA, the CDR3 is TGTGCCTGGACCAGCGGCTATTTTCCCTATGGCTACACCTTC. The chain carries TRBV30 and TRBJ1-2; D remains unclear. Trimming cost V 4 bases and J 4 bases, with 16 bases left between them. Looked up from germline, CDR1 is GTSNPN and CDR2 is SVGIG (reference sequence). This CDR3 is built from 14 residues.

This chain uses TRBV12-3 or TRBV12-4 with TRBJ2-4, with D possibly matching TRBD1 (6 bases). The CDR3 extends over 15 amino acids. The ends were cut back, 4 bases at V and 3 bases at J, with 13 bases in the middle. The CDR3 here is CASSSQGVDKNIQYF. DNA for the CDR3: TGTGCCAGCAGTTCACAGGGAGTTGACAAAAACATTCAGTACTTC.

The rearrangement links TRBV20-1 to TRBJ2-3, with 9 bases identical to TRBD2. J lost 1 base, V lost 3 bases, and 5 bases had no gene match. The CDR3 consists of 15 residues. Germline V gene sequence: CDR1 DFQATT, CDR2 SNEGSKA (reference sequence). The CDR3 here is CSARIAGVGTDTQYF. The CDR3 DNA is TGCAGTGCTAGGATAGCGGGAGTCGGCACAGATACGCAGTATTTT.

A few counts support this clonotype. The chain employs TRBV30 and TRBJ1-1, with 7 bases lining up with TRBD1. The CDR3 sequence is 11 residues long. Losses at the gene ends were 6 bases for V and 7 bases for J; bases not matched to a gene: 5. Germline CDR1 and CDR2: GTSNPN and SVGIG (reference sequence). The CDR3 DNA follows: TGTGCCTGTCGACAGGGCTTTGAAGCTTTCTTT. Translated: CACRQGFEAFF.

This clonotype was recorded a few times. This chain uses TRBV19 with TRBJ1-1; D unresolved. Trimming removed 5 bases at V and 3 bases at J, with 16 bases between. Germline assignment: CDR1 LNHDA and CDR2 SQIVND (reference sequence). This CDR3 has 15 amino acids. The CDR3 sequence: CASSVSYYPDTEAFF. CDR3 coding DNA: TGTGCCAGTAGTGTATCCTACTACCCGGACACTGAAGCTTTCTTT.

This CDR3 is CASSQVPTNSYEQYF. The CDR3 DNA reads TGTGCCAGCAGCCAAGTTCCGACTAACTCCTACGAGCAGTACTTC. J is TRBJ2-7 and V is TRBV2; a weak D match, TRBD2 (5 bases). V lost 6 bases to trimming and J lost 0 bases, with 15 bases between them. There are 15 residues in the CDR3. CDR1 is SNHLY, CDR2 FYNNEI, per germline.

The table lists this clonotype with a count of one. This chain connects TRBV25-1 to TRBJ1-2; D possibly corresponds to TRBD1 (5 bases). Looked up from germline, CDR1 is MGHDK and CDR2 is SYGVNS. This CDR3 has 13 residues. V was cut by 3 bases and J by 5 bases, with 10 bases left in between. Here the CDR3 reads CASSDWGAYGYTF. The CDR3 nucleotides read TGTGCCAGCAGTGATTGGGGCGCTTATGGCTACACCTTC.

The rearrangement links TRBV3-1 to TRBJ2-5, with TRBD2 matching over 14 bases. The V gene end was trimmed by 0 bases and the J gene end by 5 bases; junction bases not matched to a gene: 8. Germline CDR1 LGHDT, CDR2 YNNKEL (reference sequence). CDR3 length equals 18 residues. The CDR3 loop is CASSQDAGLAGARETQYF. The CDR3 DNA is TGTGCCAGCAGCCAAGATGCGGGACTAGCGGGAGCGCGGGAGACCCAGTACTTC.

Many counts were recorded for this clonotype. V usage is TRBV15 and J usage is TRBJ1-2; D is perhaps TRBD1 (5 bases). The CDR3 is 13 amino acids. V was trimmed by 8 bases and J by 8 bases, leaving 18 bases between them. Germline V CDR1 and CDR2: LNHNV, YYDKDF (reference sequence). CDR3 loop: CATHSPGTGGYTF. In nucleotides, the CDR3 is TGTGCCACCCACTCCCCAGGGACTGGCGGCTACACCTTC.

As for this clonotype: A much bigger clone sits one base away, suggesting this may be a read error. V and J are TRBV6-2 or TRBV6-3 and TRBJ1-2; possible D gene TRBD1, 6 bases. Germline V gives CDR1 MNHEY, CDR2 SVGEGT. The CDR3 has 16 amino acids. V was trimmed by 5 bases and J by 4 bases, leaving 20 bases between them. This CDR3 reads CASSEILGGASYGYTF. The CDR3 bases are TGTGCCAGCAGTGAGATTTTGGGGGGCGCAAGCTATGGCTACACCTTC.

This clonotype was seen at least ten times. The chain has TRBV12-3 or TRBV12-4 and TRBJ1-5, with D perhaps matching TRBD1 (5 bases). Trimming removed 6 bases at V and 10 bases at J, with 16 bases between. The CDR3 consists of 13 residues. CDR3 bases: TGTGCCAGCAGCCCCGGGGCCGGACAACCCCAGCATTTT. Amino acid sequence: CASSPGAGQPQHF.

This clonotype came up a few times. The chain has TRBV20-1 and TRBJ1-4; D might be TRBD1 (5 bases). From germline, CDR1 is DFQATT and CDR2 SNEGSKA (reference sequence). CDR3 length: 14 residues. In DNA, the CDR3 is TGCGCCTCGGGACGTTGGGCAACTAATGAAAAACTGTTTTTT. It codes for CASGRWATNEKLFF.

The gene calls are TRBV2 and TRBJ1-5; 7 positions agree with TRBD1. J was trimmed by 2 bases and V by 7 bases; bases with no gene match: 8. Looked up from germline, CDR1 is SNHLY and CDR2 is FYNNEI. The CDR3 contains 15 residues. The DNA of the CDR3 is TGTGCCAGCAAACTCCGGGACAGACGCAATCAGCCCCAGCATTTT. Its protein product is CASKLRDRRNQPQHF.

This clonotype was seen only a few times. The chain recombines TRBV5-1 with TRBJ1-2; D is unresolved. V gave up 6 bases and J gave up 7 bases, with 16 bases separating them. CDR1 SGHRS and CDR2 YFSETQ come from the germline V gene. The CDR3 runs to 13 residues. The CDR3 bases are TGCGCCAGCAATTTGGACCTCGGTGGTGGCTACACCTTC. Encoded protein: CASNLDLGGGYTF.

This clonotype was found many times. Here the CDR3 reads CASSEWSGAYEQYF. CDR3 bases: TGTGCCAGCAGTGAATGGTCAGGGGCCTACGAGCAGTACTTC. V gene TRBV6-1 combines with J gene TRBJ2-7; a possible D gene is TRBD1 (6 bases). Trimming pared 2 bases from V and 2 bases from J, leaving 10 bases between. Germline V gene sequence: CDR1 MNHNS, CDR2 SASEGT. The CDR3 spans 14 residues.

The sample holds a few counts of this clonotype. V usage is TRBV27 and J usage is TRBJ2-2; D may correspond to TRBD1 or TRBD2 (6 bases each). Trimming left V 5 bases short and J 7 bases short, with 14 bases between. The germline V gene has CDR1 MNHEY and CDR2 SMNVEV (reference sequence). This CDR3 is built from 14 residues. The CDR3 DNA sequence: TGTGCCAGCAGTCCCCTGGGGGGCCTCGGGGAGCTGTTTTTT. Its protein product is CASSPLGGLGELFF.